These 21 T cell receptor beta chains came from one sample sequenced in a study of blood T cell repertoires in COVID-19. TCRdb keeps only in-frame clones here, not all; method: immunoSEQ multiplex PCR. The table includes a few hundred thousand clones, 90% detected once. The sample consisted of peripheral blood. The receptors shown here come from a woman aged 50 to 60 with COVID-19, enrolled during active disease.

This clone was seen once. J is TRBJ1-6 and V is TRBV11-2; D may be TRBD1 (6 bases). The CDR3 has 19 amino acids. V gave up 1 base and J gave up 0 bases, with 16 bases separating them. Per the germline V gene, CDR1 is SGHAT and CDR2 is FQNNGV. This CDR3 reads CASSLGGWADSSYNSPLHF. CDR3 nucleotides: TGTGCCAGCAGCTTAGGGGGATGGGCGGACAGCTCCTATAATTCACCCCTCCACTTT.

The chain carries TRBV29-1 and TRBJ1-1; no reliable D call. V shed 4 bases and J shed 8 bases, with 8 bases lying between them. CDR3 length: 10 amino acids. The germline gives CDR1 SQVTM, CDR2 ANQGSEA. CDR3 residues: CSVVDPEAFF. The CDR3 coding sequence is TGCAGCGTTGTAGACCCAGAAGCTTTCTTT. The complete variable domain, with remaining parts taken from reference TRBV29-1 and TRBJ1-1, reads SAVISQKPSRDICQRGTSLTIQCQVDSQVTMMFWYRQQPGQSLTLIATANQGSEATYESGFVIDKFPISRPNLTFSTLTVSNMSPEDSSIYLCSVVDPEAFFGQGTRLTVV.

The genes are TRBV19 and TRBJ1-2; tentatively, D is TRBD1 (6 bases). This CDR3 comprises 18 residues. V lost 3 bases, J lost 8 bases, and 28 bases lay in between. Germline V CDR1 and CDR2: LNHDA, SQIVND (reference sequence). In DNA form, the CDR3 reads TGTGCCAGTAGTATCCCTGTCGGGACATATCTCCATGGCGGAGGCTACACCTTC. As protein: CASSIPVGTYLHGGGYTF.

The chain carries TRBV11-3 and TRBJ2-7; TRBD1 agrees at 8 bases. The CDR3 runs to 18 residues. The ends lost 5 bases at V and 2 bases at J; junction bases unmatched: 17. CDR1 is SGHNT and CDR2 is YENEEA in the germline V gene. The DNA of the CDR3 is TGTGCCAGCAGCCGACCCACCCCCCCCGACAGGGGAACCTACGAGCAGTACTTC. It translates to CASSRPTPPDRGTYEQYF.

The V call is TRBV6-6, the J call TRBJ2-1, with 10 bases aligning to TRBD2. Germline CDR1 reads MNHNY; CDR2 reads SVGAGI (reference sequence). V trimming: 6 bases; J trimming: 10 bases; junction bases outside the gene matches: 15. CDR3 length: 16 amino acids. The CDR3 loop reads CASSDPLLAGVKEQFF. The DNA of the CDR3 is TGTGCCAGCAGCGACCCGCTCCTAGCGGGAGTAAAGGAGCAGTTCTTC.

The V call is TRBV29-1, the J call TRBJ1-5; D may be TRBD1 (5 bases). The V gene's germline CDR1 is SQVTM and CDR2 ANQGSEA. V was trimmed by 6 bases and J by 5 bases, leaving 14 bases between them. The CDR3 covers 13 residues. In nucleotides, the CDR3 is TGCAGCGTAACCCTCCAGGGTTATCAGCCCCAGCATTTT. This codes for CSVTLQGYQPQHF.

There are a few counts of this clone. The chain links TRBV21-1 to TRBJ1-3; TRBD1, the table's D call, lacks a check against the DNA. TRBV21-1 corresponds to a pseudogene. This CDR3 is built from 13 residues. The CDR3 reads CASSNRVGNTIYF. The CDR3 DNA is TGTGCCAGCAGCAACAGGGTTGGAAACACCATATATTTT.

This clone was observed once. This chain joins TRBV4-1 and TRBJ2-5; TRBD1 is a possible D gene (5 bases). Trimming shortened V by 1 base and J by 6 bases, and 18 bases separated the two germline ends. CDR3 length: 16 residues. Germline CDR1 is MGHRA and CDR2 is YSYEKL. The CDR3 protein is CASSQVFGSGQKTQYF. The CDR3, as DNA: TGCGCCAGCAGCCAAGTATTTGGATCAGGGCAGAAGACCCAGTACTTC.

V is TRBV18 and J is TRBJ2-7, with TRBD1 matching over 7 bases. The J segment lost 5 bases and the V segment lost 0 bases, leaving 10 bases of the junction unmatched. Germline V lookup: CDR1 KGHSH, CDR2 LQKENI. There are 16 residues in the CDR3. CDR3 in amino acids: CASSPPLRQGTHEQYF. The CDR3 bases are TGTGCCAGCTCACCACCTCTGAGACAGGGTACCCACGAGCAGTACTTC.

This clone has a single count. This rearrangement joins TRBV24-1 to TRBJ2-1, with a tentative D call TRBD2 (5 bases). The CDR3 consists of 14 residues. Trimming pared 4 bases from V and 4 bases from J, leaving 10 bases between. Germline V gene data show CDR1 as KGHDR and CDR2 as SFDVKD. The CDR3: CATSDTGGYNEQFF. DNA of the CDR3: TGTGCCACCAGTGACACTGGAGGATACAATGAGCAGTTCTTC.

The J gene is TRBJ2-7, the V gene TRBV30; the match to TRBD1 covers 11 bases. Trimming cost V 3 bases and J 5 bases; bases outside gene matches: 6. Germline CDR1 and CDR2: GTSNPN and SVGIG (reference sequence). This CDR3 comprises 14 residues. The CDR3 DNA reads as TGTGCCTGGAGCGGGACAGGGGGTAGCGACGAGCAGTACTTC. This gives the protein CAWSGTGGSDEQYF.

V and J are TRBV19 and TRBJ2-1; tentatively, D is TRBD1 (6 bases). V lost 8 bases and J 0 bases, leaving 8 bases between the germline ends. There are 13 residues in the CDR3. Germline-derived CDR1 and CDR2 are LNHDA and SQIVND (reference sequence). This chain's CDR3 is CASGRGSYNEQFF. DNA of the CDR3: TGTGCCAGTGGCAGGGGCTCCTACAATGAGCAGTTCTTC.

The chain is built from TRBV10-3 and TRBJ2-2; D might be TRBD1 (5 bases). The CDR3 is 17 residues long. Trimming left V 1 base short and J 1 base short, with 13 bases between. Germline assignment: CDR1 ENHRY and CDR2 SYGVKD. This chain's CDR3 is CAISEFQGFMNTGELFF. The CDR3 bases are TGTGCCATCAGTGAGTTCCAGGGTTTTATGAACACCGGGGAGCTGTTTTTT.

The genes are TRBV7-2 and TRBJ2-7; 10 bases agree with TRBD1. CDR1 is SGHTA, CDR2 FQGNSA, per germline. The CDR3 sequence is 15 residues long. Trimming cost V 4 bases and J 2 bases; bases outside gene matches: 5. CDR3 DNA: TGTGCCAGCAGCTCCGACAGGGGGCTGGCCTACGAGCAGTACTTC. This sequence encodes CASSSDRGLAYEQYF. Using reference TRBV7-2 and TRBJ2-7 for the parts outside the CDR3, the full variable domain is GAGVSQSPSNKVTEKGKDVELRCDPISGHTALYWYRQSLGQGLEFLIYFQGNSAPDKSGLPSDRFSAERTGGSVSTLTIQRTQQEDSAVYLCASSSDRGLAYEQYFGPGTRLTVT.

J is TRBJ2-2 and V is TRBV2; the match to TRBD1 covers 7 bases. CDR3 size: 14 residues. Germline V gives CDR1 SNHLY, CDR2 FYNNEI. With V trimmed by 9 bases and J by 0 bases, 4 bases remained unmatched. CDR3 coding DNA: TGTGCCAGTAACACAGGGGCGAACACCGGGGAGCTGTTTTTT. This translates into CASNTGANTGELFF.

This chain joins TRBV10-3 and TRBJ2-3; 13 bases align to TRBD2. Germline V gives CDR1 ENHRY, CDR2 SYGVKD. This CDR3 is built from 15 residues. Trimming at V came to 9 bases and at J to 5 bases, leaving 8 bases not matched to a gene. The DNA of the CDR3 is TGTGCCATGGGCCCGGGACTAGCGGGAAGAGATACGCAGTATTTT. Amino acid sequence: CAMGPGLAGRDTQYF.

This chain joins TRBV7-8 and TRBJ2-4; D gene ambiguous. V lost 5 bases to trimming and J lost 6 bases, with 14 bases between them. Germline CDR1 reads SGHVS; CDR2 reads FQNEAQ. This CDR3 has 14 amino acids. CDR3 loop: CASSLNGRGNIQYF. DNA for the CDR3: TGTGCCAGCAGCCTCAATGGTCGAGGAAACATTCAGTACTTC.

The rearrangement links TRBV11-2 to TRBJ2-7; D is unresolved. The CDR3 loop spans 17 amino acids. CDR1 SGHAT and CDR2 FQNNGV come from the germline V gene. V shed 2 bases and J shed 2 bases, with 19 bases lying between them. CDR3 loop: CASSLRHGSGSPYEQYF. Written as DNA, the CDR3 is TGTGCCAGCAGCTTACGTCACGGATCAGGTTCACCCTACGAGCAGTACTTC.

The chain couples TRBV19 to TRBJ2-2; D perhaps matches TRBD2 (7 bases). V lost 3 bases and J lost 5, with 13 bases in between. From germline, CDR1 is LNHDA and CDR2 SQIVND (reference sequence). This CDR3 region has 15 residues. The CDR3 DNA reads TGTGCCAGTAGTATTGGGGGGGGGCGGACCGGGGAGCTGTTTTTT. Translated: CASSIGGGRTGELFF.

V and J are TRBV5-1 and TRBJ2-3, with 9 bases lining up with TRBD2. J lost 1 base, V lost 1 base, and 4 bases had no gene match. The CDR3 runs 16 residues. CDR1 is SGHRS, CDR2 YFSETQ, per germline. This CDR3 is CASSLFGGRGTDTQYF. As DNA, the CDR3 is TGCGCCAGCAGCTTGTTTGGCGGGAGGGGCACAGATACGCAGTATTTT.

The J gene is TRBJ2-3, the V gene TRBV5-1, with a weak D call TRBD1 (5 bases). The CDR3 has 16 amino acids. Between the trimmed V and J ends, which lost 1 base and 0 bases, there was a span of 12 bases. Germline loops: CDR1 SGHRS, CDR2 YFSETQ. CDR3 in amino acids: CASSLRTSPSTDTQYF. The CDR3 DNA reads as TGCGCCAGCAGCTTGCGGACATCGCCTAGCACAGATACGCAGTATTTT.